This T cell receptor beta chain was obtained from a study of T cell clones after liver transplantation. Study-level findings and limits: Graft donor-reactive T cells possibly entered the graft instead of undergoing deletion.

Using immunoSEQ multiplex PCR, the repertoire was profiled, and TCRdb retains in-frame clones only, with some absent. The sample records some 60,000 clones, about 64% being singletons. Points on this clone: Its antigen is undetermined.

V was clipped by 3 bases and J by 2 bases, with 11 bases between them. Germline V gives CDR1 MGHDK, CDR2 SYGVNS. This CDR3 contains 14 residues. The receptor's source is a human donor who received a liver transplant. The chain carries TRBV25-1 and TRBJ2-7; perhaps TRBD1 as D (7 bases). Sequencing used CD4+ T cells from blood, obtained before liver transplant. The CDR3 here is CASSDQGGAYEQYF. The CDR3, as DNA: TGTGCCAGCAGTGACCAGGGGGGCGCCTACGAGCAGTACTTC.